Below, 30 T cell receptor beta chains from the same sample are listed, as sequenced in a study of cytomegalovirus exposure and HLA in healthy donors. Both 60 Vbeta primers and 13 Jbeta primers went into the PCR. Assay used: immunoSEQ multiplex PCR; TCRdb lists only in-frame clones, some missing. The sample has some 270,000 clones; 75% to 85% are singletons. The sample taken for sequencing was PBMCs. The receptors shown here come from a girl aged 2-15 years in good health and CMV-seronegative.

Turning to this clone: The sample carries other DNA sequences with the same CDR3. The CDR3 sequence: CASSPGTDSNQPQHF. The CDR3 DNA is TGTGCCAGCTCACCAGGGACAGACAGCAATCAGCCCCAGCATTTT. The chain is built from TRBV18 and TRBJ1-5; the match to TRBD1 covers 7 bases. Germline-derived CDR1 and CDR2 are KGHSH and LQKENI. V shed 2 bases, J shed 1 base, and the junction held 2 bases outside the gene matches. The CDR3 is made up of 15 amino acids. Combining the CDR3 with reference TRBV18 and TRBJ1-5 gives the whole variable domain NAGVMQNPRHLVRRRGQEARLRCSPMKGHSHVYWYRQLPEEGLKFMVYLQKENIIDESGMPKERFSAEFPKEGPSILRIQQVVRGDSAAYFCASSPGTDSNQPQHFGDGTRLSIL.

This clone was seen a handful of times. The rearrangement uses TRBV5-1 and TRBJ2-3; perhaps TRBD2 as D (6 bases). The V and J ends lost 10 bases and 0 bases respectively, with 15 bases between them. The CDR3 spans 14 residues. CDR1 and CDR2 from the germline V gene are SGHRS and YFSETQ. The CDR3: CAGGTGLSTDTQYF. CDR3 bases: TGCGCCGGCGGGACCGGATTAAGCACAGATACGCAGTATTTT.

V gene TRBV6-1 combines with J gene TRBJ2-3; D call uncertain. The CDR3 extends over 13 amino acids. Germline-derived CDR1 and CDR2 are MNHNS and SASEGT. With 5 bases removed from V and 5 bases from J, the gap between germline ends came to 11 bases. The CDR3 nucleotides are TGTGCCAGCAGTATACGCTCGGGAGATACGCAGTATTTT. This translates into CASSIRSGDTQYF.

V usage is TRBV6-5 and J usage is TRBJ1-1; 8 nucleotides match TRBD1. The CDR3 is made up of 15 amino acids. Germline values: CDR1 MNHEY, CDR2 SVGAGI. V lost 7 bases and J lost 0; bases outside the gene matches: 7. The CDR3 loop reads CASIRTGFMNTEAFF. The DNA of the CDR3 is TGTGCCAGCATCAGGACAGGGTTCATGAACACTGAAGCTTTCTTT.

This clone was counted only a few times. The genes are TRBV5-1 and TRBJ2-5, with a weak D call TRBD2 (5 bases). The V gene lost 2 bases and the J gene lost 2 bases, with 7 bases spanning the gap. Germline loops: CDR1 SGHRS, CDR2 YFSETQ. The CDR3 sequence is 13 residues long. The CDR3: CASSLQRQETQYF. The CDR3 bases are TGCGCCAGCAGCTTACAGCGGCAAGAGACCCAGTACTTC.

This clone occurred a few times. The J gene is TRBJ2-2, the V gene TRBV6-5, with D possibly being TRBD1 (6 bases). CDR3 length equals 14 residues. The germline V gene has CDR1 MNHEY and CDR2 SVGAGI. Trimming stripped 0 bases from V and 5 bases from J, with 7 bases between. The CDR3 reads CASSYSTGTGELFF. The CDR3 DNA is TGTGCCAGCAGTTACTCCACAGGGACCGGGGAGCTGTTTTTT.

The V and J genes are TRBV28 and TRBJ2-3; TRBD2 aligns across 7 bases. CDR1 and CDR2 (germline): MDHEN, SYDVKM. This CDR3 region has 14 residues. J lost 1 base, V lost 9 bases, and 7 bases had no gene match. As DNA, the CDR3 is TGTGCCAGTAGGGGAGGGGAAGGCACAGATACGCAGTATTTT. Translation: CASRGGEGTDTQYF. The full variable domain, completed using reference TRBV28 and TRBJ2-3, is DVKVTQSSRYLVKRTGEKVFLECVQDMDHENMFWYRQDPGLGLRLIYFSYDVKMKEKGDIPEGYSVSREKKERFSLILESASTNQTSMYLCASRGGEGTDTQYFGPGTRLTVL.

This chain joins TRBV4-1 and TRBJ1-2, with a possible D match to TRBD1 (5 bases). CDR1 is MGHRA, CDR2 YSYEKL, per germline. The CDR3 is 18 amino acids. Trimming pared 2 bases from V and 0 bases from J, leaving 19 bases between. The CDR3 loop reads CASSQSMGMGGANYGYTF. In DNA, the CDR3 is TGCGCCAGCAGCCAATCCATGGGGATGGGGGGAGCTAACTATGGCTACACCTTC.

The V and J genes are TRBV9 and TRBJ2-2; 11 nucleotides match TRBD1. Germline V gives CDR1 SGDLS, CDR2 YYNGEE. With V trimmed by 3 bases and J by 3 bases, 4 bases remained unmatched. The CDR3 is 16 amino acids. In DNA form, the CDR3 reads TGTGCCAGCAGCGCCCTGGGACAGGGGGACACCGGGGAGCTGTTTTTT. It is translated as CASSALGQGDTGELFF.

The CDR3 sequence is CASSFSSGGGNEQFF. The CDR3 DNA reads TGTGCCAGCAGCTTCTCTAGCGGGGGGGGCAATGAGCAGTTCTTC. V gene TRBV7-2 combines with J gene TRBJ2-1; 12 nucleotides line up with TRBD2. J was trimmed by 6 bases and V by 3 bases; bases with no gene match: 3. The CDR3 extends over 15 amino acids. Germline V gene sequence: CDR1 SGHTA, CDR2 FQGNSA.

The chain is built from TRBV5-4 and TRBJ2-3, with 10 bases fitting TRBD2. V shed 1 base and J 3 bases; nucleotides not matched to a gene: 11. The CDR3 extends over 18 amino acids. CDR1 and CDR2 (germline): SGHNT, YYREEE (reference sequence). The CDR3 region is CASSLRLAGVAATDTQYF. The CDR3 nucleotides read TGTGCCAGCAGCTTGAGACTAGCGGGTGTGGCCGCTACAGATACGCAGTATTTT.

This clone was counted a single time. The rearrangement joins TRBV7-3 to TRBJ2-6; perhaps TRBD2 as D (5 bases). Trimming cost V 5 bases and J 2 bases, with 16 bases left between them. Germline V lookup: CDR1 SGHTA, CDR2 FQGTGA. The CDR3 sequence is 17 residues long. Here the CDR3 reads CASSGSGGITGANVLTF. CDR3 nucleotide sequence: TGTGCCAGCAGCGGAAGCGGTGGGATAACTGGGGCCAACGTCCTGACTTTC.

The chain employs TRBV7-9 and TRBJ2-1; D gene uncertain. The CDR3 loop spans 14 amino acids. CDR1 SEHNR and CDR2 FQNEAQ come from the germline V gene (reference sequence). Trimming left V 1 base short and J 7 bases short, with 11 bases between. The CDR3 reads CASSLVARGNEQFF. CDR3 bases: TGTGCCAGCAGCTTAGTGGCTAGAGGTAATGAGCAGTTCTTC.

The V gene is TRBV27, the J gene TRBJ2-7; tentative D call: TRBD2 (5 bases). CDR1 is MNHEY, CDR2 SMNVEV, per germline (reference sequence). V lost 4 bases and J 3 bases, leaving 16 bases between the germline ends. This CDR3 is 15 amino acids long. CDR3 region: CASSYLGVGDYEQYF. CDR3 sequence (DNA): TGTGCCAGCAGTTACCTCGGGGTCGGGGACTACGAGCAGTACTTC.

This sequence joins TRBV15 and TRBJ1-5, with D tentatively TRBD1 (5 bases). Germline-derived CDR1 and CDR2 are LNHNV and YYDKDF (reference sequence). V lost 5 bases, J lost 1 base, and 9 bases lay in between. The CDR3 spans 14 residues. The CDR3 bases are TGTGCCACCAGCGTAGGGGTGAGCAATCAGCCCCAGCATTTT. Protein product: CATSVGVSNQPQHF.

In DNA form, the CDR3 reads TGTGCCAGCAGTGAAGGGCAGAACTATGGCTACACCTTC. Amino acid sequence: CASSEGQNYGYTF. The J gene is TRBJ1-2, the V gene TRBV6-1; unclear D gene. Trimming took off 1 base at V and 2 bases at J, with 5 bases between the two ends. The CDR3 has 13 amino acids. CDR1 is MNHNS, CDR2 SASEGT, per germline.

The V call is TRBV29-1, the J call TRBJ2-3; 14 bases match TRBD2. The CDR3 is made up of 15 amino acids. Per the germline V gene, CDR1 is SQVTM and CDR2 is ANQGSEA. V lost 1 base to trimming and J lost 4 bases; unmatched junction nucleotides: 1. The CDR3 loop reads CSVEATSGRADTQYF. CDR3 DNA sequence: TGCAGCGTTGAAGCGACTAGCGGGAGGGCAGATACGCAGTATTTT.

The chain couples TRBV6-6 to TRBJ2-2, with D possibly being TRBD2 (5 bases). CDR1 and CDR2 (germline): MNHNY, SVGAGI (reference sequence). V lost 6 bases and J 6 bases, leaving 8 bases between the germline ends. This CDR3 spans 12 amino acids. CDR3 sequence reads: CASRWGAGELFF. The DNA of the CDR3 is TGTGCCAGCAGGTGGGGAGCCGGGGAGCTGTTTTTT.

The CDR3 DNA sequence: TGTGCCAGCTCACCAAGGACAGGGCCCCAACTCTCCTACGAGCAGTACTTC. Amino acid sequence: CASSPRTGPQLSYEQYF. This chain connects TRBV18 to TRBJ2-7, with TRBD1 identical over 8 bases. J was trimmed by 0 bases and V by 2 bases; bases with no gene match: 9. Germline assignment: CDR1 KGHSH and CDR2 LQKENI. This CDR3 region has 17 residues.

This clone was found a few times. The CDR3 here is CASSSQGTQGIQYF. Written as DNA, the CDR3 is TGTGCCAGCAGTTCACAGGGAACCCAGGGCATTCAGTACTTC. The chain recombines TRBV2 with TRBJ2-4; D is possibly TRBD1 (6 bases). CDR3 length: 14 amino acids. V gave up 5 bases and J gave up 9 bases, with 17 bases separating them. Germline CDR1 reads SNHLY; CDR2 reads FYNNEI.

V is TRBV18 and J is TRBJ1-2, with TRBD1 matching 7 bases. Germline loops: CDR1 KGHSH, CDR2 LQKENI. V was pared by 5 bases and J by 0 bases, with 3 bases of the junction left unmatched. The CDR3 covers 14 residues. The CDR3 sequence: CASSSDRANYGYTF. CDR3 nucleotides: TGTGCCAGCTCATCAGACAGGGCTAACTATGGCTACACCTTC.

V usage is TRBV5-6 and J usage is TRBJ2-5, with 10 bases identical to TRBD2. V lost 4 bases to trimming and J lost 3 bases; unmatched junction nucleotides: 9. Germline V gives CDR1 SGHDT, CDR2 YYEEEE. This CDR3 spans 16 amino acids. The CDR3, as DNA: TGTGCCAGCAGCCCCCCCCGCGGACTAGCGGAAGAGACCCAGTACTTC. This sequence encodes CASSPPRGLAEETQYF.

The CDR3 nucleotides are TGTGCCATCAGTGGATCCAGGGAAATGGTTCTTTACGAGCAGTACTTC. The encoded protein is CAISGSREMVLYEQYF. The chain combines TRBV10-3 with TRBJ2-7; possible D gene TRBD1, 5 bases. Germline CDR1 is ENHRY and CDR2 is SYGVKD. The CDR3 has 16 residues. The V end lost 4 bases, the J end lost 4 bases, and 20 bases lay between the germline ends.

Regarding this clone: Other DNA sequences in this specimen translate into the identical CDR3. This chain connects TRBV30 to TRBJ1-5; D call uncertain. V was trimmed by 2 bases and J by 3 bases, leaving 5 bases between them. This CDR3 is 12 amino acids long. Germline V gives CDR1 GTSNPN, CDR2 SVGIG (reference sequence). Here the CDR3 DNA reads TGTGCCTGGAGTCCACACAATCAGCCCCAGCATTTT. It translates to CAWSPHNQPQHF.

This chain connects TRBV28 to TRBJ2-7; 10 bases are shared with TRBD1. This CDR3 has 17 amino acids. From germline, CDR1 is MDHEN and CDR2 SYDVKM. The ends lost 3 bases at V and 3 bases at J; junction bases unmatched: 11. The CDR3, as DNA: TGTGCCAGCAGTTTCACCCGGGACAGGGGACGAATCTACGAGCAGTACTTC. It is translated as CASSFTRDRGRIYEQYF.

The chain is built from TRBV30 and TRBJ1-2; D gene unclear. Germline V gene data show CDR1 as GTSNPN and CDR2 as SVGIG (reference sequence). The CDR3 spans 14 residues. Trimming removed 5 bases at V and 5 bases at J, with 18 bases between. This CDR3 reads CAWGRWTPGYGYTF. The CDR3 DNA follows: TGTGCCTGGGGGAGGTGGACGCCGGGATATGGCTACACCTTC.

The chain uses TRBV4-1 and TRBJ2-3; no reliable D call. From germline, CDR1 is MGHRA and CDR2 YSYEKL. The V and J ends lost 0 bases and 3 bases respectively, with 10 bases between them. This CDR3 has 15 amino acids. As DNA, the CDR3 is TGCGCCAGCAGCCAAGATCATGAGGTTACAGATACGCAGTATTTT. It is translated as CASSQDHEVTDTQYF.

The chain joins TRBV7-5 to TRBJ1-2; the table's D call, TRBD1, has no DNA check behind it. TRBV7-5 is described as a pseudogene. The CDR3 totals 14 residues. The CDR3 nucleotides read TGTGCCAGAAGCTTAGTAGGGACAGATTATGGCTACACCTTC. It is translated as CARSLVGTDYGYTF.

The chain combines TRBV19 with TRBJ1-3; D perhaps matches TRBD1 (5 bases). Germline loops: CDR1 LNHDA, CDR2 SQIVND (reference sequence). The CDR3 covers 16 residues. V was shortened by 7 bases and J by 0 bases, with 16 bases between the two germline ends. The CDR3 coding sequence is TGTGCCAGTATATCTGGCCTAGGGGTCTCTGGAAACACCATATATTTT. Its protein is CASISGLGVSGNTIYF.

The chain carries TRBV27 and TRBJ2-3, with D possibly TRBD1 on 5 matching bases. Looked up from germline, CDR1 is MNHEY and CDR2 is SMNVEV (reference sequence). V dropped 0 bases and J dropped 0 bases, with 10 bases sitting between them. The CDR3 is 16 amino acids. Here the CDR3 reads CASSLSTALSTDTQYF. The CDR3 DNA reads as TGTGCCAGCAGTTTATCGACAGCCCTTAGCACAGATACGCAGTATTTT.